These 8 T cell receptor beta chains were all obtained from the same sample, sequenced in a study of identical twins. TCRdb recomputed calls from the 5' RACE reads with MiXCR, one row per CDR3 protein. The sample consists of 410,000 or so distinct CDR3 sequences, about a fifth of them appearing once. The sequencing input was naive T cells sorted from blood. These receptors all stem from a man aged 50 to 60 in good health.

Ten or more counts support this clonotype. This rearrangement joins TRBV4-3 to TRBJ2-1; TRBD1 is a possible D gene (5 bases). The CDR3 is made up of 13 amino acids. Trimming took 2 bases from V and 5 from J, leaving 7 bases between them. The germline V gene has CDR1 LGHNA and CDR2 YSLEER. Written as DNA, the CDR3 is TGCGCCAGCAGCCAACAGGGTCACAATGAGCAGTTCTTC. Its protein is CASSQQGHNEQFF.

This clonotype has only a few counts. The CDR3 sequence is CSANKGTGWNQPQHF. CDR3 coding DNA: TGCAGTGCCAATAAAGGGACAGGGTGGAATCAGCCCCAGCATTTT. The V gene is TRBV20-1, the J gene TRBJ1-5, with TRBD1 identical over 9 bases. The CDR3 covers 15 residues. V was clipped by 6 bases and J by 4 bases; unmatched bases: 10. CDR1 DFQATT and CDR2 SNEGSKA come from the germline V gene (reference sequence).

This clonotype appeared a few times. The chain has TRBV20-1 and TRBJ1-4, with no clear D. The CDR3 covers 15 residues. CDR1 and CDR2 from the germline V gene are DFQATT and SNEGSKA (reference sequence). V was clipped by 0 bases and J by 0 bases, with 8 bases between them. CDR3: CSARDPDPTNEKLFF. The DNA for the CDR3 is TGCAGTGCTAGAGATCCCGATCCAACTAATGAAAAACTGTTTTTT.

This clonotype was detected ten times or more. The rearrangement joins TRBV5-1 to TRBJ1-1; no definite D call. Trimming left V 0 bases short and J 0 bases short, with 6 bases between. The CDR3 runs to 14 residues. From germline, CDR1 is SGHRS and CDR2 YFSETQ. CDR3 loop: CASSLAVMNTEAFF. For the CDR3, the DNA is TGCGCCAGCAGCTTGGCCGTGATGAACACTGAAGCTTTCTTT. Full variable domain (outside the CDR3, taken from reference TRBV5-1 and TRBJ1-1): KAGVTQTPRYLIKTRGQQVTLSCSPISGHRSVSWYQQTPGQGLQFLFEYFSETQRNKGNFPGRFSGRQFSNSRSEMNVSTLELGDSALYLCASSLAVMNTEAFFGQGTRLTVV.

This clonotype was observed at least ten times. CDR3 protein: CASSPRTGLANTGELFF. The CDR3, as DNA: TGTGCCAGCAGCCCAAGGACAGGGCTCGCGAACACCGGGGAGCTGTTTTTT. The chain is built from TRBV7-8 and TRBJ2-2, with 8 bases matching TRBD1. V lost 5 bases and J lost 0; bases outside the gene matches: 8. Germline V gives CDR1 SGHVS, CDR2 FQNEAQ. The CDR3 is 17 residues long.

This clonotype has a handful of counts. The chain joins TRBV28 to TRBJ1-1, with 7 positions matching TRBD1. The CDR3 loop spans 13 amino acids. CDR1 is MDHEN and CDR2 is SYDVKM in the germline V gene. Trimming removed 5 bases from V and 3 bases from J; junction bases left unmatched: 3. The CDR3 sequence: CASSPQGYTEAFF. The CDR3 region has the DNA TGTGCCAGCAGTCCACAGGGGTACACTGAAGCTTTCTTT.

The CDR3 DNA is TGCGCCAGCAGCCAAGAACCCTGGACTAGCGGGAGGAGGGATGAGCAGTTCTTC. This encodes CASSQEPWTSGRRDEQFF. V is TRBV4-1 and J is TRBJ2-1, with 14 positions matching TRBD2. There are 18 residues in the CDR3. Germline V gene data show CDR1 as MGHRA and CDR2 as YSYEKL. Trimming cost V 0 bases and J 8 bases; bases outside gene matches: 9.

In this sample, this clonotype turned up a few times. The V gene is TRBV7-9, the J gene TRBJ2-3; 7 bases fit TRBD1. V was clipped by 4 bases and J by 0 bases; unmatched bases: 4. Germline V lookup: CDR1 SEHNR, CDR2 FQNEAQ (reference sequence). The CDR3 spans 15 residues. The CDR3 reads CASSSQGPSTDTQYF. DNA for the CDR3: TGTGCCAGCAGCTCACAGGGGCCAAGCACAGATACGCAGTATTTT.